This T cell receptor (beta chain) was retrieved from a study of beta chain features in type 1 diabetes. Isolated RNA was reverse transcribed in full, so expressed TCRB transcripts were sequenced. Mean read depth for naive, central memory and regulatory T cell samples was 3.5 million to 4.5 million reads. Profiled with immunoSEQ multiplex PCR; TCRdb holds only in-frame clones, not every one. The top ten clones hold approximately 2.3% of a sample with 150,000 to 200,000 clones, approximately 9.9% of them seen once. This clone was seen a few times. Its target is not known. CDR1 is MNHEY, CDR2 SVGAGI, per germline. Trimming took off 2 bases at V and 5 bases at J, with 3 bases between the two ends. CDR3 size: 11 residues. Whole-study findings and limits: Patients with type 1 diabetes showed fewer VDJ junction insertions and more deletions. Among patients with Type 1 diabetes, TCRB CDR3s were moderately but significantly shorter in every one of the four CD4+ subsets. Possibly, sequencing cDNA over-represented cells that had high TCR expression levels.

The chain has TRBV6-5 and TRBJ2-5; D unclear. The sequence derives from a woman under 30 in good health. Sequencing was done on a sample of central memory CD4+ T cells from blood. The CDR3 loop reads CASSYGETQYF. The CDR3 DNA follows: TGTGCCAGCAGTTACGGCGAGACCCAGTACTTC.